The present entry profiles one T cell receptor beta chain with its context. This clonotype was detected a few times. Its antigen target is currently unknown. No qualities accompany the bases; no much larger clone lies one base away. This specimen belongs to a study of T cells after yellow fever vaccination (dated by TCRdb to about 2019). At the level of the whole study: Libraries from fractions with low cell numbers were prepared with the SMART-Seq v4 Ultra Low Input RNA kit. To follow T-cell clones before and after primary and booster YFV17D yellow fever vaccination, bulk TCR alpha and beta repertoires were sequenced over time. Two healthy male donors, one aged 18 to 30 and one aged 30 to 40 years, made up the cohort. Blood was drawn at multiple timepoints before and after primary and secondary immunization, with bulk PBMC replicates and cell subsets isolated. The investigation overall reported the following: Because only two donors were included in the study, the extent to which the findings can be generalized is limited. A small share of clonotypes was detected in both CD4 and CD8 compartments, with the overlap likely arising from convergent recombination. Computational filtering was needed because FACS-sorted repertoires could contain abundant contaminating clonotypes from the bulk population. Compared with the primary T-cell response, the secondary T-cell response was weaker but faster, peaking on day 5 rather than day 15. Most clones expanded after primary vaccination (approximately 95% of CD4 and over 80% of CD8) were re-detected after the booster, suggesting that broad memory maintenance occurred.

According to the germline V gene, CDR1 reads MNHEY and CDR2 reads SVGEGT. V is pruned by 2 bases and J by 4 bases, leaving 6 bases of the junction without a gene match. CDR3 length: 16 amino acids, cysteine to phenylalanine. The DNA shown is the 48-base CDR3, in frame from base 1. TCR cDNA was synthesized by 5'RACE template switching, through which a universal primer site and unique molecular identifiers were introduced. Priming for cDNA synthesis came from both the TCR alpha and TCR beta constant segments. Library amplification used two PCR steps, and the second PCR step added sample barcodes and sequencing adapters. Sequencing of the libraries was done on either Illumina HiSeq 2500 (2x100 bp) or NovaSeq (2x150 bp). The authors processed their data as follows. Demultiplexing of reads and collapsing into UMI consensus sequences were performed with MIGEC, and V(D)J alignment was carried out with MiXCR. Using edgeR on replicate PBMC samples, clonotypes were called vaccine-responding if FDR was below 0.01 and the log2 fold change was above 5 up to day 15. Bulk clonotypes were assigned CD4 or CD8 identity according to which sequenced CD4 or CD8 repertoire held them at higher abundance. Through fastp at Q25 and MiXCR, TCRdb rebuilt clones from the public reads, retaining in-frame beta chains. Identical CDR3 protein sequences are pooled into one entry, listed with their most common genes and DNA. TCRdb, rather than the study authors, made the V and J calls. The table for this sample lists approximately 550,000 distinct CDR3 sequences; approximately 12% of them were counted only once. Over 12% of the sample is taken by the ten largest.

Read against the paper, the sample's treatment or condition label means: live attenuated yellow fever vaccine strain. At each blood-draw timepoint, two biological replicates of bulk PBMCs were obtained. PBMCs were isolated from peripheral blood using a standard Ficoll-Paque protocol. TriZol was used to extract RNA from bulk PBMCs, from CD4 and CD8 fractions, and from dextramer-positive and dextramer-negative fractions. The material sequenced was PBMCs, taken on the day of the yellow fever booster vaccination. This TCR was sampled from a man aged 25 to 40 who received the YFV17D yellow fever vaccine. The rearrangement joined TRBV6-2 or TRBV6-3 to TRBJ2-3; 10 central bases correspond to TRBD2. The CDR3 region has the sequence CASSYRLAGVADTQYF. The bases are TGTGCCAGCAGTTACCGTCTAGCGGGAGTAGCAGATACGCAGTATTTT.